The entry that follows covers one T cell receptor (beta chain) sequence. This record comes from a study of blood T cell repertoires in COVID-19. Overall study: From T cells, B-cell-depleted T cells, or PBMCs came the material, which was cDNA or gDNA.

TCRdb's copy holds only in-frame clones and misses some; the assay was immunoSEQ multiplex PCR. The table includes about 200,000 clones, 80% to 90% detected once. Clinical history as reported by participants underpinned cohort assignment. Sample: PBMCs or T cells enriched from blood (not recorded which). The receptor comes from a middle-aged woman with acute COVID-19.

This CDR3 is CASSWLAGEFNEQFF. CDR3 nucleotides: TGTGCCAGCAGTTGGCTAGCGGGAGAGTTCAATGAGCAGTTCTTC. This chain uses TRBV27 with TRBJ2-1; TRBD2 aligns across 10 bases. This CDR3 contains 15 residues. J was trimmed by 6 bases and V by 4 bases; bases with no gene match: 6. Germline V gene data show CDR1 as MNHEY and CDR2 as SMNVEV (reference sequence).